This T cell receptor beta chain was recorded in a study of blood T cell repertoires in COVID-19. As for the study in general: COVID-19 samples, acute and convalescent, were from the United States, Italy and Spain. T cells, B-cell-depleted T cells, or PBMCs provided the cDNA or gDNA that served as material.

Authors' analysis steps: Counts of nucleated cells, estimated from reference gene primer amplification, were obtained. Assay used: immunoSEQ multiplex PCR; TCRdb lists only in-frame clones, some missing. Clonal size and the V and J genes are those of that table, whereas D and trimming came from the DNA. The table lists around 86,000 clones, roughly 91% of them singletons, with 4.9% in the top ten. This TCR came from a woman aged 80 or over with acute or convalescent COVID-19. The source material was peripheral blood.

The CDR3 DNA follows: TGTGCCAGTAATCAGGGCCTGAACACTGAAGCTTTCTTT. The encoded protein is CASNQGLNTEAFF. The chain joins TRBV2 to TRBJ1-1; TRBD1 might be the D (5 bases). CDR1 is SNHLY, CDR2 FYNNEI, per germline. This CDR3 is 13 amino acids long. Trimming stripped 9 bases from V and 0 bases from J, with 11 bases between.